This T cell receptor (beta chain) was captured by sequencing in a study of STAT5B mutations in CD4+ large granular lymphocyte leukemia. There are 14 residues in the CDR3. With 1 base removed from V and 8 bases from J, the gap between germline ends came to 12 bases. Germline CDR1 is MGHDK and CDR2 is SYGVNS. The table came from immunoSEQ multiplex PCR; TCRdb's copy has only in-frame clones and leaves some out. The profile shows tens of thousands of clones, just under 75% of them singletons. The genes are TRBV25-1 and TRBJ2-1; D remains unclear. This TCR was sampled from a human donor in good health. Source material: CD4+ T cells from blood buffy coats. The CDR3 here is CASSESLVGYEQFF. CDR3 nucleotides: TGTGCCAGCAGTGAATCTCTAGTAGGCTATGAGCAGTTCTTC.